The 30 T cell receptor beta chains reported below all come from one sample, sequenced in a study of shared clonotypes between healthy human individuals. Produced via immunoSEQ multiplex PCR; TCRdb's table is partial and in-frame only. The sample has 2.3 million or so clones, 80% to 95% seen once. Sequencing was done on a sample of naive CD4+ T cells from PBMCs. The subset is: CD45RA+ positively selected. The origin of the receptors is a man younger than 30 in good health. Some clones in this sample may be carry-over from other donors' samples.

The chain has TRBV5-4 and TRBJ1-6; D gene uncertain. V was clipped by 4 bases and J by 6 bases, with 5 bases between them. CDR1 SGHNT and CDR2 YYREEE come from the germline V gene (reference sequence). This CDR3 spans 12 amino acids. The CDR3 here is CASSLSNSPLHF. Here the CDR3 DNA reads TGTGCCAGCAGCCTCAGTAATTCACCCCTCCACTTT.

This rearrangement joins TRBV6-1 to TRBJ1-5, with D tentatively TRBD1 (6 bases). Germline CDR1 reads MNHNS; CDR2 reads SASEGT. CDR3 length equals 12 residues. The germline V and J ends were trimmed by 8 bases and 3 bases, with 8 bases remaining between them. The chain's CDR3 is CASRDNNQPQHF. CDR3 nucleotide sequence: TGTGCCAGCCGGGACAACAATCAGCCCCAGCATTTT.

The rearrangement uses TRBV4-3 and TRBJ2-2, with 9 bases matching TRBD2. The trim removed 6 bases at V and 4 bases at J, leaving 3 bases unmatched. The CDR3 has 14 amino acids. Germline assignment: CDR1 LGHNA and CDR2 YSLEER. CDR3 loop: CASRREGATGELFF. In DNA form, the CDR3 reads TGCGCCAGCAGGCGGGAGGGAGCCACCGGGGAGCTGTTTTTT.

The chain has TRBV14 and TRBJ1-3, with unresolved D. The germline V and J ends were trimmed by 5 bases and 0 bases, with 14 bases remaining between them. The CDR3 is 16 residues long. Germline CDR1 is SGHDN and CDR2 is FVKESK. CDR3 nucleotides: TGTGCCAGCAGCATACGTCAACAGAGCTCTGGAAACACCATATATTTT. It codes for CASSIRQQSSGNTIYF.

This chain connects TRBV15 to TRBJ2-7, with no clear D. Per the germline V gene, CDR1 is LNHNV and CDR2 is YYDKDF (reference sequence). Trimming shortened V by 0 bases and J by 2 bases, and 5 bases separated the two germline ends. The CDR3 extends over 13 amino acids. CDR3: CATSRDSTYEQYF. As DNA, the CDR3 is TGTGCCACCAGCAGAGATTCGACCTACGAGCAGTACTTC.

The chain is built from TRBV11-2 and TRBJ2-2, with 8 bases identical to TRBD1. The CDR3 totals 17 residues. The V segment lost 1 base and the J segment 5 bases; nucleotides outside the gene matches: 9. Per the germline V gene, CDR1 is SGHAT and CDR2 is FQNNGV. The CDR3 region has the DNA TGTGCCAGCAGCTTAGTCCCTGGACAGGGCAGGACCGGGGAGCTGTTTTTT. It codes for CASSLVPGQGRTGELFF. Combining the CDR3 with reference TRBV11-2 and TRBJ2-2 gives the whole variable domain EAGVAQSPRYKIIEKRQSVAFWCNPISGHATLYWYQQILGQGPKLLIQFQNNGVVDDSQLPKDRFSAERLKGVDSTLKIQPAKLEDSAVYLCASSLVPGQGRTGELFFGEGSRLTVL.

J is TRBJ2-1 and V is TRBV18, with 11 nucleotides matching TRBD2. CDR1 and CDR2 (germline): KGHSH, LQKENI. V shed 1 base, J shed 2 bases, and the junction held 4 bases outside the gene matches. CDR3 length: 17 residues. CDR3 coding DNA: TGTGCCAGCTCACCACTACGACTAGCGGGAACCTACAATGAGCAGTTCTTC. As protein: CASSPLRLAGTYNEQFF.

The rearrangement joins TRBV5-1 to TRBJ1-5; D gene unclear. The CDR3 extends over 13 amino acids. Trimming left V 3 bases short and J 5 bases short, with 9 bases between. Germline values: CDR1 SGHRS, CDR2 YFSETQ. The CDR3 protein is CASSSTPDQPQHF. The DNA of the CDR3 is TGCGCCAGCAGCTCCACCCCGGATCAGCCCCAGCATTTT.

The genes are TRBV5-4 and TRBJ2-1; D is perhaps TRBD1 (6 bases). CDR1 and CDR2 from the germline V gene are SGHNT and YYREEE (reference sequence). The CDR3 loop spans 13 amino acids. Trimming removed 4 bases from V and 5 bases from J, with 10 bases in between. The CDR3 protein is CASSPHRDNEQFF. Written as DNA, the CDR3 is TGTGCCAGCAGCCCGCACAGGGACAATGAGCAGTTCTTC.

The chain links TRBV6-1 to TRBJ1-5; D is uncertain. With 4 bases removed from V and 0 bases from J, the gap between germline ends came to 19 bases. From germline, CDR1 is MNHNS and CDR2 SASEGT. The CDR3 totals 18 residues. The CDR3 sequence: CASSGKPPGRRSNQPQHF. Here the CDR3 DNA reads TGTGCCAGCAGTGGAAAACCCCCCGGTCGGCGTAGCAATCAGCCCCAGCATTTT.

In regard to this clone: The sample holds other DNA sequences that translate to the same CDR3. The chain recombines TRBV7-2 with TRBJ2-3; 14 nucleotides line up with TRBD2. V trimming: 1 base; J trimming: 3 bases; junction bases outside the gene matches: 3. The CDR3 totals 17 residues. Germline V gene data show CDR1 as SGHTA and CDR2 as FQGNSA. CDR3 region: CASSLVGTSGSTDTQYF. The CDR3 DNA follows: TGTGCCAGCAGCTTAGTAGGGACTAGCGGGAGTACAGATACGCAGTATTTT.

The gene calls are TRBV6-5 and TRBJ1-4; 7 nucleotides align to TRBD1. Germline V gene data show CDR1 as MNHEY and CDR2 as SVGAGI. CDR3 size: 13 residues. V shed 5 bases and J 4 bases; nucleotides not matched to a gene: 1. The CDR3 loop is CASSGQVNEKLFF. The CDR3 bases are TGTGCCAGCAGTGGACAGGTTAATGAAAAACTGTTTTTT.

In DNA, the CDR3 is TGTGCCACCAGCAGAGACAGACAGACCAATCAGCCCCAGCATTTT. It yields the protein CATSRDRQTNQPQHF. This sequence joins TRBV15 and TRBJ1-5; perhaps TRBD1 as D (5 bases). Germline V gene data show CDR1 as LNHNV and CDR2 as YYDKDF (reference sequence). V was shortened by 0 bases and J by 3 bases, with 9 bases between the two germline ends. CDR3 length equals 15 residues. Filled out from reference TRBV15 and TRBJ1-5, the complete variable domain reads DAMVIQNPRYQVTQFGKPVTLSCSQTLNHNVMYWYQQKSSQAPKLLFHYYDKDFNNEADTPDNFQSRRPNTSFCFLDIRSPGLGDTAMYLCATSRDRQTNQPQHFGDGTRLSIL.

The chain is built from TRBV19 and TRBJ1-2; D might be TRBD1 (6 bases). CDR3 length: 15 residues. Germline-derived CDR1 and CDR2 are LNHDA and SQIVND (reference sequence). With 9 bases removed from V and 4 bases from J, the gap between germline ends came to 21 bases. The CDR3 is CASAPGTLTRYGYTF. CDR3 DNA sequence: TGTGCCAGCGCTCCCGGGACACTAACTCGCTATGGCTACACCTTC.

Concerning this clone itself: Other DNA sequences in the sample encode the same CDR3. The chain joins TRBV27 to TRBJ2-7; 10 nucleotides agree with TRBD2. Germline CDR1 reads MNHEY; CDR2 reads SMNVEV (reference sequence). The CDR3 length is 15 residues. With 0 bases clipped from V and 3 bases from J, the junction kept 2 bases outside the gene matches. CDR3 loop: CASSLSLAGVYEQYF. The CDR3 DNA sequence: TGTGCCAGCAGTTTATCGCTAGCGGGAGTCTACGAGCAGTACTTC.

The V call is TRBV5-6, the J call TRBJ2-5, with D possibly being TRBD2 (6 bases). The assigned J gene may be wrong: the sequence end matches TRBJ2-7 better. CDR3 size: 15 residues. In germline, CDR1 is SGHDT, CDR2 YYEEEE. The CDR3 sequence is CASSRAGFGTYEQYF. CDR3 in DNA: TGTGCCAGCAGCCGGGCGGGGTTTGGTACCTACGAGCAGTACTTC.

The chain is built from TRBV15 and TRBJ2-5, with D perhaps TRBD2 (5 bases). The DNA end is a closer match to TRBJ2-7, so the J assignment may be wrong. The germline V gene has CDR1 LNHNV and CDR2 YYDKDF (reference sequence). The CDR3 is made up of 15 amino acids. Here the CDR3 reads CATSKGPGNSYEQYF. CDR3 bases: TGTGCCACCAGCAAAGGCCCGGGGAACTCCTACGAGCAGTACTTC.

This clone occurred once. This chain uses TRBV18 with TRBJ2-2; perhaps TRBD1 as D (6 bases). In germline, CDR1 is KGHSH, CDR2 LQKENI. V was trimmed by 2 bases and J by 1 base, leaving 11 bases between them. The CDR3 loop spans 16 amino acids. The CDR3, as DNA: TGTGCCAGCTCACCAAGTGGGGGCCAGAACACCGGGGAGCTGTTTTTT. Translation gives CASSPSGGQNTGELFF.

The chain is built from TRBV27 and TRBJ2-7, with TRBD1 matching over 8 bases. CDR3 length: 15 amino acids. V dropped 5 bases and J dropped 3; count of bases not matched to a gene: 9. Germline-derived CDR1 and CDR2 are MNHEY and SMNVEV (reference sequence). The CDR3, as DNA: TGTGCCAGCAGTCTCCGGACAGGGAGGAACTACGAGCAGTACTTC. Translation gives CASSLRTGRNYEQYF.

The CDR3, as DNA: TGTGCCAGCTCGGCCGGGACAGGGGACTACGAGCAGTACTTC. It translates to CASSAGTGDYEQYF. V usage is TRBV18 and J usage is TRBJ2-7, with 10 bases fitting TRBD1. Germline-derived CDR1 and CDR2 are KGHSH and LQKENI. This CDR3 is 14 amino acids long. Trimming cost V 6 bases and J 3 bases; bases outside gene matches: 5.

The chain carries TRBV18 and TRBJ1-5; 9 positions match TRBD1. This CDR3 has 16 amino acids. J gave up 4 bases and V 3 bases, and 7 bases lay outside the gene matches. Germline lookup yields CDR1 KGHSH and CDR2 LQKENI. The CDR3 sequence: CASSPPGQGTNQPQHF. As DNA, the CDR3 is TGTGCCAGCTCACCCCCGGGACAGGGTACAAATCAGCCCCAGCATTTT.

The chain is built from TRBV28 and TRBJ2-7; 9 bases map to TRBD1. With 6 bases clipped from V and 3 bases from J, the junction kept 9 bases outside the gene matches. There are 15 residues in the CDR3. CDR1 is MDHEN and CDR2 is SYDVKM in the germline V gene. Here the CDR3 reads CASRTGQGSGYEQYF. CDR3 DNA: TGTGCCAGCAGAACGGGACAGGGCAGTGGCTACGAGCAGTACTTC. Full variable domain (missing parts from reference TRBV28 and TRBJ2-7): DVKVTQSSRYLVKRTGEKVFLECVQDMDHENMFWYRQDPGLGLRLIYFSYDVKMKEKGDIPEGYSVSREKKERFSLILESASTNQTSMYLCASRTGQGSGYEQYFGPGTRLTVT.

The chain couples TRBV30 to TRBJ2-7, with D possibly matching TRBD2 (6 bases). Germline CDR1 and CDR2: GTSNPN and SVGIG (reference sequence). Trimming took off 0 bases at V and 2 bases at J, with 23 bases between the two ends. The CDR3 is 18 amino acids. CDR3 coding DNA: TGTGCCTGGAGTGTAGCCCGGAGCGGGCCAATTACGACCTACGAGCAGTACTTC. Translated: CAWSVARSGPITTYEQYF.

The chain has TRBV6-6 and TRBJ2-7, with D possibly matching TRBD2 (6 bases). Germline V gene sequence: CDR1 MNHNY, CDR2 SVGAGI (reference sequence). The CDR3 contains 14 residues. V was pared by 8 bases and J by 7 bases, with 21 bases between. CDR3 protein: CASGLKGGQREQYF. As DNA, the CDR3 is TGTGCCAGCGGACTCAAAGGAGGGCAGAGGGAGCAGTACTTC.

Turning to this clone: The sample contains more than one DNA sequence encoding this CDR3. CDR3 sequence: CASSLAGGEETQYF. CDR3 nucleotide sequence: TGCGCCAGCAGCTTGGCTGGGGGCGAGGAGACCCAGTACTTC. The V gene is TRBV5-1, the J gene TRBJ2-5, with TRBD1 as a possible D gene (6 bases). This CDR3 region has 14 residues. CDR1 and CDR2 from the germline V gene are SGHRS and YFSETQ. V was shortened by 0 bases and J by 5 bases, with 11 bases between the two germline ends.

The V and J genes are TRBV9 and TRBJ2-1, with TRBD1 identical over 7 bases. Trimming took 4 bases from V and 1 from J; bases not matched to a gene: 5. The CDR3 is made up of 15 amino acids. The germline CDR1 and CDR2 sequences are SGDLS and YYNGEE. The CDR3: CASSQTGMSYNEQFF. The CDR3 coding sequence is TGTGCCAGCAGCCAGACAGGGATGTCCTACAATGAGCAGTTCTTC.

The CDR3 DNA reads TGCGCCAGCAGCTTGTCGAGGGGGACAGAAGAGACCCAGTACTTC. This codes for CASSLSRGTEETQYF. V gene TRBV5-1 combines with J gene TRBJ2-5; 7 bases align to TRBD1. Per germline, CDR1 SGHRS and CDR2 YFSETQ. The CDR3 covers 15 residues. After removal of 1 base from V and 3 bases from J, the junction contained 6 bases not matched to a gene. The full variable domain, with the rest looked up from reference TRBV5-1 and TRBJ2-5, is KAGVTQTPRYLIKTRGQQVTLSCSPISGHRSVSWYQQTPGQGLQFLFEYFSETQRNKGNFPGRFSGRQFSNSRSEMNVSTLELGDSALYLCASSLSRGTEETQYFGPGTRLLVL.

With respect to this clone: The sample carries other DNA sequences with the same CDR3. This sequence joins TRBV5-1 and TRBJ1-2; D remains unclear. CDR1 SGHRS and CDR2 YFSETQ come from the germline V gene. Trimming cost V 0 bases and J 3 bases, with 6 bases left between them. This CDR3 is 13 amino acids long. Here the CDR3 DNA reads TGCGCCAGCAGCTTGGACGGAGACTATGGCTACACCTTC. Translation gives CASSLDGDYGYTF.

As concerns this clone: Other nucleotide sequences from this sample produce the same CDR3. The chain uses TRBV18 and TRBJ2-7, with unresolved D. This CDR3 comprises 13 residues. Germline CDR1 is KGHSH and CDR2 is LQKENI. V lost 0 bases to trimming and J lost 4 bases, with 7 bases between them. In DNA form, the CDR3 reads TGTGCCAGCTCACCACCGGGCAGTTACGAGCAGTACTTC. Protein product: CASSPPGSYEQYF.

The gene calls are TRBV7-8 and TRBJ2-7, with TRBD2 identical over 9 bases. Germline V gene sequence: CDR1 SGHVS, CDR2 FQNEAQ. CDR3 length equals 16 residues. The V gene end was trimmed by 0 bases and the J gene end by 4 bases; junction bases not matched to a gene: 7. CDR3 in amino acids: CASSLARIAGAYEQYF. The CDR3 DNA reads TGTGCCAGCAGCTTAGCGCGAATAGCGGGAGCTTACGAGCAGTACTTC.